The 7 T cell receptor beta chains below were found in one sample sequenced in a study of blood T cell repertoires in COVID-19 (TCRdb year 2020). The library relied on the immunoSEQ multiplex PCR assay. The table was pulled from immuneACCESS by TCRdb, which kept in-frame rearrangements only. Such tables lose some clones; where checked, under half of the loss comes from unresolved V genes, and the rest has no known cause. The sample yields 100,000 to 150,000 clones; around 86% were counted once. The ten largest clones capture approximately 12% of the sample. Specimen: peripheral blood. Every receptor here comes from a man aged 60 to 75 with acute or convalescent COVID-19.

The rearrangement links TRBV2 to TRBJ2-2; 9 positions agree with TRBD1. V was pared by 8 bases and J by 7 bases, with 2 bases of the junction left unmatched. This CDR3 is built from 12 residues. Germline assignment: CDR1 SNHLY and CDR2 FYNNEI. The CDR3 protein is CASRGQGGELFF. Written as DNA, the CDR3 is TGTGCCAGCCGGGGACAGGGCGGGGAGCTGTTTTTT. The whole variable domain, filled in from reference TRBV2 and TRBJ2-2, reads EPEVTQTPSHQVTQMGQEVILRCVPISNHLYFYWYRQILGQKVEFLVSFYNNEISEKSEIFDDQFSVERPDGSNFTLKIRSTKLEDSAMYFCASRGQGGELFFGEGSRLTVL.

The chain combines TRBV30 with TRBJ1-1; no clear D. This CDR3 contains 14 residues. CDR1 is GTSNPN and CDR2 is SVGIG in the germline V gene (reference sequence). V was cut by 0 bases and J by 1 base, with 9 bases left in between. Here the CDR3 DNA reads TGTGCCTGGAGTGTATCCCTGGCGAACACTGAAGCTTTCTTT. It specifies CAWSVSLANTEAFF.

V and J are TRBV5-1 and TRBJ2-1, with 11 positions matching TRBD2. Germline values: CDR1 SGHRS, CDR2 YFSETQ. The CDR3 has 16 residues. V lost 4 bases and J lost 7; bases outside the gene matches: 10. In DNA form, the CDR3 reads TGCGCCAGCAGCGTACAACTAGCGGGAGCGTTTAATGAGCAGTTCTTC. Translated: CASSVQLAGAFNEQFF.

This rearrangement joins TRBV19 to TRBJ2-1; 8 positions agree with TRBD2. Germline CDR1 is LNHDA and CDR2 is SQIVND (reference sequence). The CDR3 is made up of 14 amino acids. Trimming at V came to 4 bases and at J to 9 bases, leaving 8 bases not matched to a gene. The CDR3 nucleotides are TGTGCCAGTAGTAAGGAGCGGGAGTGGGGTGAGCAGTTCTTC. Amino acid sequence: CASSKEREWGEQFF.

CDR3 residues: CSAVLSGEAFF. The CDR3, as DNA: TGCAGCGCCGTCCTATCAGGTGAAGCTTTCTTT. The gene calls are TRBV29-1 and TRBJ1-1; no clear D gene. Deletions cut 7 bases from V and 7 bases from J, with 13 bases between. Germline V gene data show CDR1 as SQVTM and CDR2 as ANQGSEA. CDR3 length equals 11 residues.

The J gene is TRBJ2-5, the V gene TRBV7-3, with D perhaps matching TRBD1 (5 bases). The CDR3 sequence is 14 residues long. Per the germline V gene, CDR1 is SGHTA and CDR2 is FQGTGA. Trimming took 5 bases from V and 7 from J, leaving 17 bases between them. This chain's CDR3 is CASSATQDTRTQYF. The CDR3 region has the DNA TGTGCCAGCAGCGCGACTCAGGACACCAGGACCCAGTACTTC.

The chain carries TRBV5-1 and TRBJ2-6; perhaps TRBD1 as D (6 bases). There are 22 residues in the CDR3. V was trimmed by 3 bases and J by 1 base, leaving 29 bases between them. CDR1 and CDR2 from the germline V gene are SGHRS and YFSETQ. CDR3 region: CASSSPKSGQGKVFSGANVLTF. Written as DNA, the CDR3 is TGCGCCAGCAGCTCCCCGAAGTCGGGTCAGGGGAAGGTTTTTTCTGGGGCCAACGTCCTGACTTTC.